The clone carrying this T cell receptor (beta chain) was detected only a few times. The antigen remains unidentified. TCRdb processed the 5' RACE reads anew with MiXCR; each CDR3 protein has one entry. The sample holds fewer than 550,000 distinct CDR3 sequences, around 20% seen once. This specimen belongs to a study of T-cell memory formation after mild COVID-19. The germline V gene has CDR1 SGDLS and CDR2 YYNGEE. The V and J ends lost 0 bases and 6 bases respectively, with 7 bases between them. This CDR3 has 13 residues. Study-level findings and limits: Of the contracting clones, CD4+ ones lay mainly in CM and EM, and CD8+ ones in EMRA. Clones contracting across day 15 to 85 had a balanced CD4/CD8 profile; later expanding clones leaned CD4+. In second-wave clones peaking day 37, SARS-CoV-2 specificity remained unconfirmed.

This chain connects TRBV9 to TRBJ2-1; a possible D gene is TRBD1 (5 bases). The sequencing sample was made of PBMCs or a T cell subset sorted from them (not recorded which). The clonotype was recovered from an adult woman who had mild COVID-19 (a few samples of this study predate the infection). Cell type and time point are not known. The CDR3 protein is CASSVETVNEQFF. CDR3 sequence (DNA): TGTGCCAGCAGCGTAGAGACAGTCAATGAGCAGTTCTTC.